The rows below give T cell receptor beta chains drawn from one sample of a study of T cell responses to AZD1222 COVID-19 vaccine. The assay was immunoSEQ multiplex PCR, and TCRdb's table has in-frame clones only and misses some. The data show approximately 110,000 clones, with roughly 87% seen just once and around 4.8% held by the top ten. This sample comprised peripheral blood, obtained on day 0 of AZD1222 vaccination. These TCRs come from an adult in good health. CDR3s include the opening cysteine and the closing phenylalanine or tryptophan. Each record gives: D gene, J gene, V gene, CDR3 protein, CDR3 DNA. D genes are given only for firm matches.

.,TRBJ2-5,TRBV6-5,CASSYLSGGPQETQYF,TGTGCCAGCAGTTATTTGTCCGGGGGCCCCCAAGAGACCCAGTACTTC
TRBD1,TRBJ1-3,TRBV7-2,CASSLSGTQGNTIYF,TGTGCCAGCAGCTTATCGGGAACACAGGGGAACACCATATATTTT
TRBD2,TRBJ2-3,TRBV29-1,CSALAGGGDTQYF,TGCAGCGCATTAGCGGGAGGAGGAGATACGCAGTATTTT
.,TRBJ1-1,TRBV2,CASSTGDTEAFF,TGTGCCAGCAGCACGGGGGATACTGAAGCTTTCTTT
.,TRBJ1-2,TRBV4-1,CASSQVGSRGGADGYTF,TGCGCCAGCAGCCAAGTTGGCTCTAGGGGGGGCGCGGATGGCTACACCTTC
.,TRBJ1-5,TRBV30,CAWKYQVSNQPQHF,TGTGCCTGGAAATACCAAGTTAGCAATCAGCCCCAGCATTTT
TRBD2,TRBJ2-2,TRBV27,CASSLSYGLAVGELFF,TGTGCCAGCAGTTTATCGTACGGACTAGCGGTCGGGGAGCTGTTTTTT
TRBD2,TRBJ2-3,TRBV7-9,CASSIGRTSTDTQYF,TGTGCCAGCAGCATCGGGAGGACTAGCACAGATACGCAGTATTTT
TRBD2,TRBJ2-1,TRBV5-8,CASTPRRASGITNEQFF,TGTGCCAGCACCCCCCGCAGGGCTAGCGGGATTACGAATGAGCAGTTCTTC
.,TRBJ1-1,TRBV28,CATLRANTEAFF,TGTGCCACCCTAAGGGCGAACACTGAAGCTTTCTTT
.,TRBJ1-1,TRBV12-5,CASGLVLGGNTEAFF,TGTGCTAGTGGTTTGGTACTCGGGGGGAACACTGAAGCTTTCTTT
.,TRBJ2-1,TRBV11-3,CASSLGVWGRTSYNEQFF,TGTGCCAGCAGCTTAGGGGTGTGGGGGAGGACTTCCTACAATGAGCAGTTCTTC
.,TRBJ2-5,TRBV10-2,CASSEMGETQYF,TGCGCCAGCAGTGAAATGGGAGAGACCCAGTACTTC
.,TRBJ1-5,TRBV30,CAWSSGGNDQPQHF,TGTGCCTGGAGTAGTGGAGGGAACGATCAGCCCCAGCATTTT
.,TRBJ1-6,TRBV6-2/TRBV6-3,CASSYSAISGLRDSPLHF,TGTGCCAGCAGTTACTCGGCAATTTCGGGTCTACGGGATTCACCCCTCCACTTT
.,TRBJ2-1,TRBV5-1,CASSLAGMGEQFF,TGCGCCAGCAGCTTGGCAGGGATGGGTGAGCAGTTCTTC
TRBD1,TRBJ1-2,TRBV19,CASSIGSQGNYGYTF,TGTGCCAGTAGTATAGGCTCACAGGGGAACTATGGCTACACCTTC